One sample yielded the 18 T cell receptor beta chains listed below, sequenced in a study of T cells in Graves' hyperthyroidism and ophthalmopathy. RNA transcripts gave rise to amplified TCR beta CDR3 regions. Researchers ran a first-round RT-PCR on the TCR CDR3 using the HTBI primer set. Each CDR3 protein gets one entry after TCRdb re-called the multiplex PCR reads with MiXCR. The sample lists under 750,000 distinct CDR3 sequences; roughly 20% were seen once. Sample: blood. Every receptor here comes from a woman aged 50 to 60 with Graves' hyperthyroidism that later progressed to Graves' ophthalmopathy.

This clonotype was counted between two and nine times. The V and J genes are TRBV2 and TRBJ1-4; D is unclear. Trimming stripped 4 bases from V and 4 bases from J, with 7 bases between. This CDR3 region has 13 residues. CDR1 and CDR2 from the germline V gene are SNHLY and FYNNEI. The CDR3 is CASSGRNNEKLFF. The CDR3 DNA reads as TGTGCCAGCAGTGGTAGAAATAATGAAAAACTGTTTTTT.

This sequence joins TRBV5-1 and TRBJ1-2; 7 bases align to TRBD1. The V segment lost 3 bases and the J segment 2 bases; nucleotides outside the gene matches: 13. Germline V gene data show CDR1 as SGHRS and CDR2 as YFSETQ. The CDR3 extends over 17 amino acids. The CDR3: CASSSTDAGTVNYGYTF. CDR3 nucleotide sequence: TGCGCCAGCAGCTCGACCGATGCCGGGACAGTGAACTATGGCTACACCTTC. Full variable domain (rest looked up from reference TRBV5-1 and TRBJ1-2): KAGVTQTPRYLIKTRGQQVTLSCSPISGHRSVSWYQQTPGQGLQFLFEYFSETQRNKGNFPGRFSGRQFSNSRSEMNVSTLELGDSALYLCASSSTDAGTVNYGYTFGSGTRLTVV.

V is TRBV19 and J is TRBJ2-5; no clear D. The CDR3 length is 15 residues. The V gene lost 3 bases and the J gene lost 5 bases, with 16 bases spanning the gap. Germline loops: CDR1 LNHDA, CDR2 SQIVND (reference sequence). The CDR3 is CASSIAAGGRETQYF. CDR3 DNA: TGTGCCAGTAGTATTGCTGCAGGTGGACGGGAGACCCAGTACTTC.

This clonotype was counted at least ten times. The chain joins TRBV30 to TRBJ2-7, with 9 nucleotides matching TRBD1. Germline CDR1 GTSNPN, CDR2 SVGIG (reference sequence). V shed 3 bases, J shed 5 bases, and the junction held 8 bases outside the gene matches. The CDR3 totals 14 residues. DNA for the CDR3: TGTGCCTGGAGCCGGGACAGGGAATTCCACGAGCAGTACTTC. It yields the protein CAWSRDREFHEQYF.

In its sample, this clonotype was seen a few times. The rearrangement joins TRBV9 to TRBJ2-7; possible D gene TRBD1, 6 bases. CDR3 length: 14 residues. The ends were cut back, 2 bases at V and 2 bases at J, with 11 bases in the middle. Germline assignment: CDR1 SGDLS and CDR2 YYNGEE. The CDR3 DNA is TGTGCCAGCAGCGTCCGGGACACTACCTACGAGCAGTACTTC. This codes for CASSVRDTTYEQYF.

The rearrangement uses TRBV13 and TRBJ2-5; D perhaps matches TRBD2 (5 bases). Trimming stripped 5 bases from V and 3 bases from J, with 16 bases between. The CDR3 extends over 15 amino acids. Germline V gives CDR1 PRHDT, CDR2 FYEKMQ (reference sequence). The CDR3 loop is CASSPAETMEETQYF. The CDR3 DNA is TGTGCCAGCAGCCCGGCGGAGACTATGGAAGAGACCCAGTACTTC.

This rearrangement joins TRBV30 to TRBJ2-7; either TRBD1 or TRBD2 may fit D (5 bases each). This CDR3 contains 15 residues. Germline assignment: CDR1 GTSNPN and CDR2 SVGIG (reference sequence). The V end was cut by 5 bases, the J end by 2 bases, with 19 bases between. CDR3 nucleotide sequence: TGTGCCTGGGGGGTCCGGGGCTTGAGGACCTACGAGCAGTACTTC. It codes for CAWGVRGLRTYEQYF.

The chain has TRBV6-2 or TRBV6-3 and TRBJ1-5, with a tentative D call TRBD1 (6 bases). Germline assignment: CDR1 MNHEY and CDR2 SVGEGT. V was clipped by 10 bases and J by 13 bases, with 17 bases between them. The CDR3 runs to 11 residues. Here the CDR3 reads CATKRGQRQHF. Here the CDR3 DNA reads TGTGCCACCAAACGAGGACAGAGGCAGCATTTT.

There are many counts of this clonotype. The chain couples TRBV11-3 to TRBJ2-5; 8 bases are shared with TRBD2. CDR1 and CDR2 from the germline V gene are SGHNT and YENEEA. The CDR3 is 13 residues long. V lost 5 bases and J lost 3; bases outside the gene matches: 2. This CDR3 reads CASSAGLEETQYF. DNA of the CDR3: TGTGCCAGCAGCGCGGGACTAGAAGAGACCCAGTACTTC.

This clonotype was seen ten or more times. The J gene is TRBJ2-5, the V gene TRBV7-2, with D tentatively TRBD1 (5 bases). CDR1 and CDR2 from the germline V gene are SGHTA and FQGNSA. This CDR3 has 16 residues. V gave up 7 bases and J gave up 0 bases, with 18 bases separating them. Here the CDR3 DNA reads TGTGCCAGCAAATTCCTCCGCAGGGCGAACCAAGAGACCCAGTACTTC. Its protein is CASKFLRRANQETQYF.

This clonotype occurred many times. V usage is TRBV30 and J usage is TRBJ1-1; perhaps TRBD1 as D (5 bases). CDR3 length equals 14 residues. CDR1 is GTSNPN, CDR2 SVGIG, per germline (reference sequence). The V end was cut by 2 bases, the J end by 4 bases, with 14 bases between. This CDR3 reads CAWSIIGGSTEAFF. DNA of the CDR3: TGTGCCTGGAGTATAATCGGGGGGTCCACTGAAGCTTTCTTT.

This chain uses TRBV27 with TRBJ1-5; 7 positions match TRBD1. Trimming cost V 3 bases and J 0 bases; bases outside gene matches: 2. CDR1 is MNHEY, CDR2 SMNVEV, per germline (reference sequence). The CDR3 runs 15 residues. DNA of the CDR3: TGTGCCAGCAGTTTTGAGGGGGCTAGCAATCAGCCCCAGCATTTT. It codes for CASSFEGASNQPQHF.

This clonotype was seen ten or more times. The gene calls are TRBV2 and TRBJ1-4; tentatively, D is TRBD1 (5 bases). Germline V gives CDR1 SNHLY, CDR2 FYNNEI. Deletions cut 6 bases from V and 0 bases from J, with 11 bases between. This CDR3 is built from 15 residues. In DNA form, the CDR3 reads TGTGCCAGCAGAACAGGCTCTGCAACTAATGAAAAACTGTTTTTT. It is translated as CASRTGSATNEKLFF.

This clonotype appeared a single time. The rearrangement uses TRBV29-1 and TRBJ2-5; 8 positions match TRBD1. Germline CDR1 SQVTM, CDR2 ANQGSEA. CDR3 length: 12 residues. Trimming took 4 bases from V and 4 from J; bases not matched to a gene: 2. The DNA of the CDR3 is TGCAGCGTTGGGACAGGGCGAGAGACCCAGTACTTC. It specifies CSVGTGRETQYF.

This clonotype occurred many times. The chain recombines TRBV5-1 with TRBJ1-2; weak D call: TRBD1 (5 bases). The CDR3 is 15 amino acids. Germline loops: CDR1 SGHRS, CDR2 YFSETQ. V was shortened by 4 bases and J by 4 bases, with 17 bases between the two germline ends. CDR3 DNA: TGCGCCAGCAGCCCCCTGGGTGGGGCGAGCTATGGCTACACCTTC. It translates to CASSPLGGASYGYTF.

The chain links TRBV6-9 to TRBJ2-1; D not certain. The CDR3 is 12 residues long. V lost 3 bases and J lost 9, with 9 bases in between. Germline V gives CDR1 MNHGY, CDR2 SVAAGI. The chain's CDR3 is CASSYHPVEQFF. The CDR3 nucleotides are TGTGCCAGCAGTTACCACCCGGTTGAGCAGTTCTTC.

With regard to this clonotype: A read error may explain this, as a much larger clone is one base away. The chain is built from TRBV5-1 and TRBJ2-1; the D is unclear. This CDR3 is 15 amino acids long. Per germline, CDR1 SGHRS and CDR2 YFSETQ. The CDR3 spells CTSSLVGTSYNEQFF. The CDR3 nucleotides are TGTACCAGCAGCTTGGTGGGAACCTCCTACAATGAGCAGTTCTTC.

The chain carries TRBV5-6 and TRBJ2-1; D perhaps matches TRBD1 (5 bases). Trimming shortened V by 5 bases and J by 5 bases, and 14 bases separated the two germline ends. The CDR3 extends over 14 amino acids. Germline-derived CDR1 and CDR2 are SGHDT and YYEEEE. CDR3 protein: CASRWTLWNNEQFF. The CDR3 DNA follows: TGTGCCAGCAGGTGGACATTATGGAACAATGAGCAGTTCTTC.